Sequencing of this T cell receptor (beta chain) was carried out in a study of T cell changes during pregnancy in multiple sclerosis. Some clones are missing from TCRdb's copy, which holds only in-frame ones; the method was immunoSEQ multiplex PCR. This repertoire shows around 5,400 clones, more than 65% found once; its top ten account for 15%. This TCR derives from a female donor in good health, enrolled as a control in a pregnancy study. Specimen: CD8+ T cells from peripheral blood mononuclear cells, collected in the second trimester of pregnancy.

The CDR3 nucleotides read TGTGCCAGCAGCCAAGCGGGAGGGCCTACTATCCGGGTTGAGCAGTACTTC. Translating it yields CASSQAGGPTIRVEQYF. The rearrangement links TRBV2 to TRBJ2-7, with 10 bases lining up with TRBD2. From germline, CDR1 is SNHLY and CDR2 FYNNEI. Trimming took 6 bases from V and 7 from J; bases not matched to a gene: 18. CDR3 size: 17 residues.